This T cell receptor (beta chain) was retrieved from a study of CD39 and CD103 CD8 tumor-infiltrating T cells (dated by TCRdb to the late 2010s). Notes on the research overall: An HPV-positive HNSCC, an HPV-negative HNSCC, an ovarian cancer and a melanoma patient were represented in the repertoire comparisons shown. TCRbeta CDR3 deep sequencing compared repertoires of CD8 TIL subsets defined by CD103 and CD39 with peripheral memory CD8 T cells. Beyond this particular receptor, the publication reports: DP TIL clonotypes were rarely detected in blood or uninvolved lymph node, whereas DN TIL clonotypes were found to largely overlap with peripheral memory CD8 repertoires. DP CD8 TILs appeared to be more oligoclonal than DN and SP CD8 TILs and blood memory CD8 T cells, with 56-86% covered by the top 30 clonotypes.

For each subset, between about 9,000 and 110,000 sorted cells were used for genomic DNA extraction with the DNeasy Blood and Tissue Kit. The TCRbeta V-J or V-D-J regions were sequenced and mapped through the immunoSEQ service, and coverage above 10x per sample was achieved. The paper's data handling went like this. Only productive rearrangements exported from the immunoSEQ Analyzer platform were analyzed, with clonality assessed on the 500 most abundant clones. The Morisita-Horn similarity index and the Jaccard index were used to quantify repertoire overlap between populations. Morisita-Horn similarity between CD8 T-cell subset TCR repertoires was measured in six or seven cancer patients. TCRdb obtained this table from immuneACCESS and retained in-frame rearrangements with V and J assigned. These tables miss some clones; where compared with another copy, unresolved V genes account for less than half of the shortfall, and the remainder is unexplained. That table supplies the V and J calls and clone size; D and trimming were determined from the DNA. Within this sample are roughly 2,900 clones, with about 83% of them counted one time only. The ten largest clones add up to 20% to 25% of the sample.

Trimming at the junction amounts to 6 bases on V and 4 bases on J, and the germline ends lie 12 bases apart. The cysteine opens and the phenylalanine closes a CDR3 of 13 amino acids. This entry keeps only the CDR3 DNA: 39 bases, framed from base 1. From a lookup of the germline V gene, CDR1 and CDR2 are LGHNT and FRNRAP. At the time samples were collected, the patients were not on therapy, although their prior treatments varied from chemotherapy, radiotherapy, surgery and immunotherapy to none at all. After thawing, cells were enriched for T lymphocytes using a negative-selection kit, and EpCAM beads were added for tumor-infiltrating lymphocytes. CD8 TIL subsets were FACS-sorted as CD3+CD4-CD8+CD45RA- cells split by CD39 and CD103 expression into DN, SP and DP. Tumor specimens were minced, digested for 1 h with hyaluronidase, collagenase and DNase, filtered, enriched by Ficoll and cryopreserved. On a FACSAria II, each population was sorted to 99% purity, and the resulting cell pellets were frozen for TCR sequencing with no culture step.

As concerns this clone: There is no known antigen for this receptor. Base qualities were left out, and no much larger clone turns up one base away.

The chain links TRBV12-5 with TRBJ1-2; the D gene assignment is ambiguous. The clonotype was recovered from a human donor with head and neck squamous cell carcinoma. The sample consisted of CD39- CD103- CD8+ T cells sorted from the tumor. Sample cell subset or site, as interpreted from the label and publication: CD103-CD39- double-negative CD45RA- CD8 T cells. For the CDR3, the sequence is CASGPLSTYGYTF. DNA sequence: TGTGCTAGTGGCCCCCTATCTACCTATGGCTACACCTTC.